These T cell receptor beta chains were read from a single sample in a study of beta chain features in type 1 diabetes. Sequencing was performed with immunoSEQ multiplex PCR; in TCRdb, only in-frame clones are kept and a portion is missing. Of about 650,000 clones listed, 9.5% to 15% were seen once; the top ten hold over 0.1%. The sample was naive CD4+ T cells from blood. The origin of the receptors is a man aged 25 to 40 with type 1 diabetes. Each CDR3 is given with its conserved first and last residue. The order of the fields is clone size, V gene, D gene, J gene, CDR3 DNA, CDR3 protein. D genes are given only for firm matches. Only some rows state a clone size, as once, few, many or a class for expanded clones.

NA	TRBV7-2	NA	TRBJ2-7	TGTGCCAGCAGGATAAATTACGAGCAGTACTTC	CASRINYEQYF
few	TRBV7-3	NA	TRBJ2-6	TGTGCCAGCAGCTTCGGGACAACTGGGGCCAACGTCCTGACTTTC	CASSFGTTGANVLTF
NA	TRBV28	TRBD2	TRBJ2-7	TGTGCCAGCAGTCCCAGCGGGGGGGCCGAGGACGAGCAGTACTTC	CASSPSGGAEDEQYF
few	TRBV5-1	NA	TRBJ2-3	TGCGCCAGCAGCTTGCTACCTAGCGGCACAGATACGCAGTATTTT	CASSLLPSGTDTQYF
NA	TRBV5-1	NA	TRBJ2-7	TGCGCCAGCAGAGATGGGCAGGGTTTCGAGCAGTACTTC	CASRDGQGFEQYF
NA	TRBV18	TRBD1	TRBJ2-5	TGTGCCAGCTCACAGACAGGGGAAGAGACCCAGTACTTC	CASSQTGEETQYF
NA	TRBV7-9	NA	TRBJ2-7	TGTGCCAGCAGCTCCAATACGGGACACACCTACGAGCAGTACTTC	CASSSNTGHTYEQYF
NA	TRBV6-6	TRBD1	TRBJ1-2	TGTGCCAGCAGTCCCAGGGGGTCGGATGGCTACACCTTC	CASSPRGSDGYTF
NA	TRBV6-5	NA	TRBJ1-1	TGTGCCAGCAGCCGACAGGAGAACACTGAAGCTTTCTTT	CASSRQENTEAFF
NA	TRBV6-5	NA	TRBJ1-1	TGTGCCAGCAAGGTCGGGTGGGCGAACACTGAAGCTTTCTTT	CASKVGWANTEAFF
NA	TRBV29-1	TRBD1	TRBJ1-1	TGCAGCGTTAGACAGGGAAGTGGGACTGAAGCTTTCTTT	CSVRQGSGTEAFF
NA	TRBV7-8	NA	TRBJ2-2	TGTGCCAGCAGCCAAAGCAGGGTTGGCGGGGAGCTGTTTTTT	CASSQSRVGGELFF
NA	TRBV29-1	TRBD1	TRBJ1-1	TGCAGCGTTGCACAGGGGGCCGCAGCTTTCTTT	CSVAQGAAAFF
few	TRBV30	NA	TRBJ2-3	TGTGCCTGGAGCTTTCAGGGTGGAACAGATACGCAGTATTTT	CAWSFQGGTDTQYF